This T cell receptor beta chain was sequenced in a study of T cell changes during pregnancy in multiple sclerosis. The V end lost 2 bases, the J end lost 10 bases, and 13 bases lay between the germline ends. Germline V CDR1 and CDR2: MDHEN, SYDVKM. This CDR3 contains 13 residues. Clones were read by immunoSEQ multiplex PCR, and TCRdb kept only the in-frame ones, dropping some. This table has 50,000 or so clones, approximately 93% appearing once. The chain joins TRBV28 to TRBJ2-3; possibly TRBD1 for D (6 bases). Sequencing was performed on CD4+ T cells from peripheral blood mononuclear cells, taken in the third trimester of pregnancy. This sequence originates from a female donor with multiple sclerosis, enrolled in a pregnancy study. As DNA, the CDR3 is TGTGCCAGCAGTTTAGCGGGTTCAGGGGCGCAGTATTTT. It yields the protein CASSLAGSGAQYF.